Below, one T cell receptor beta chain is given with its context. Authors' methods: Estimates of nucleated cell counts were drawn from the amplification of reference gene primers. The table came from immunoSEQ multiplex PCR; TCRdb's copy has only in-frame clones and leaves some out. D and trimming were read from the DNA, whereas the V and J calls and clone size are those reported in that table. The repertoire holds about 320,000 clones, with 85% as singletons. This record belongs to a study of blood T cell repertoires in COVID-19. Study-wide context: Nucleic acid was either cDNA or gDNA, and it came from T cells, B-cell-depleted T cells, or PBMCs.

CDR1 and CDR2 (germline): MNHEY, SVGEGT. Trimming pared 4 bases from V and 1 base from J, leaving 22 bases between. CDR3 length equals 18 residues. The chain is built from TRBV6-2 or TRBV6-3 and TRBJ1-1, with TRBD1 as a possible D gene (6 bases). The sequenced sample consisted of PBMCs or T cells enriched from blood (not recorded which). This receptor was obtained from a young woman who had been exposed to COVID-19. The DNA for the CDR3 is TGTGCCAGCAGTTTATCTCTGGGGGACACCTGGGCGAACACTGAAGCTTTCTTT. Its translation is CASSLSLGDTWANTEAFF.